A single sample is the source of the 6 T cell receptor beta chains below, sequenced in a study of T cells in Graves' hyperthyroidism and ophthalmopathy. RNA transcripts served as the template for amplifying TCR beta CDR3 regions. HTBI primers drove first-round RT-PCR of the TCR CDR3. In TCRdb, the multiplex PCR reads were re-called with MiXCR into one record per CDR3 protein. The table has fewer than 650,000 distinct CDR3 sequences, approximately 15% seen once. Material: blood. The receptors here all came from a woman aged 18-35 years with Graves' ophthalmopathy.

This clonotype has a count of ten or more. V and J are TRBV6-2 or TRBV6-3 and TRBJ2-6; D uncertain. Trimming left V 8 bases short and J 2 bases short, with 16 bases between. The CDR3 runs to 16 residues. Germline V gene sequence: CDR1 MNHEY, CDR2 SVGEGT. The CDR3 DNA follows: TGTGCCAGCGCTCCAAATGTGGGTGCTGGGGCCAACGTCCTGACTTTC. Protein product: CASAPNVGAGANVLTF.

The rearrangement joins TRBV19 to TRBJ1-1, with 7 bases lining up with TRBD1. V lost 3 bases to trimming and J lost 1 base; unmatched junction nucleotides: 8. This CDR3 has 16 amino acids. The germline gives CDR1 LNHDA, CDR2 SQIVND (reference sequence). CDR3 loop: CASSIIVTGRNTEAFF. The CDR3 DNA sequence: TGTGCCAGTAGTATTATCGTGACAGGGAGGAACACTGAAGCTTTCTTT.

This clonotype appeared many times. This chain connects TRBV27 to TRBJ1-2, with 9 bases that match TRBD1. V lost 5 bases, J lost 8 bases, and 12 bases stayed unmatched. From germline, CDR1 is MNHEY and CDR2 SMNVEV (reference sequence). CDR3 length: 15 amino acids. For the CDR3, the DNA is TGTGCCAGCAGTCGAGATATGGGACAGGGTTTCGGCTACACCTTC. Translated: CASSRDMGQGFGYTF.

The chain couples TRBV4-2 to TRBJ1-5, with D possibly being TRBD1 (6 bases). The germline V gene has CDR1 LGHNA and CDR2 YNFKEQ. The CDR3 length is 20 residues. Between the trimmed V and J ends, which lost 1 base and 0 bases, there was a span of 22 bases. CDR3 nucleotide sequence: TGTGCCAGCAGCCAAGTCCGGGACAACCCGTTGGGGGATAGCAATCAGCCCCAGCATTTT. Its translation is CASSQVRDNPLGDSNQPQHF.

This clonotype was recorded a few times. The chain uses TRBV12-5 and TRBJ1-4; 8 bases are shared with TRBD1. Trimming removed 11 bases from V and 7 bases from J; junction bases left unmatched: 12. There are 14 residues in the CDR3. From germline, CDR1 is LGHNT and CDR2 FRNRAP. CDR3 sequence: CAGRTGTRGEKLFF. In DNA, the CDR3 is TGTGCTGGACGGACAGGGACTCGGGGTGAAAAACTGTTTTTT.

This clonotype occurred many times. This chain connects TRBV30 to TRBJ2-7; D is uncertain. This CDR3 spans 11 amino acids. V dropped 4 bases and J dropped 3 bases, with 7 bases sitting between them. Germline-derived CDR1 and CDR2 are GTSNPN and SVGIG (reference sequence). The CDR3 coding sequence is TGTGCCTGGACAACTCTCTACGAGCAGTACTTC. It is translated as CAWTTLYEQYF. Using reference TRBV30 and TRBJ2-7 for the parts outside the CDR3, the full variable domain is SQTIHQWPATLVQPVGSPLSLECTVEGTSNPNLYWYRQAAGRGLQLLFYSVGIGQISSEVPQNLSASRPQDRQFILSSKKLLLSDSGFYLCAWTTLYEQYFGPGTRLTVT.